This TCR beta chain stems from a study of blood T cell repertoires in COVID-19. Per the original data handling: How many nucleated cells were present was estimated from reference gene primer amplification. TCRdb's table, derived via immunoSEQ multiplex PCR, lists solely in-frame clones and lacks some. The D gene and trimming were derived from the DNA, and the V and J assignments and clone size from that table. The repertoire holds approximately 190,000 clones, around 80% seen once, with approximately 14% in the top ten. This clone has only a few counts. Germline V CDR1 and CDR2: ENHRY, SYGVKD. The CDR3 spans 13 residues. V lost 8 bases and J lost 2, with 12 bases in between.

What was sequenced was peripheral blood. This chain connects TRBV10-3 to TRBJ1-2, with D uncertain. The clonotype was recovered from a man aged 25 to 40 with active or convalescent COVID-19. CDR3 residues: CAISIEGNYGYTF. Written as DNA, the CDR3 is TGTGCCATCTCTATAGAGGGCAACTATGGCTACACCTTC.